This record concerns one T cell receptor beta chain sequence. These data belong to a study of shared clonotypes between healthy human individuals. This CDR3 region has 11 residues. The germline V and J ends were trimmed by 6 bases and 2 bases, with 6 bases remaining between them. CDR1 is SQVTM and CDR2 is ANQGSEA in the germline V gene. TCRdb's table, derived via immunoSEQ multiplex PCR, lists solely in-frame clones and lacks some. The repertoire holds 900,000 to 1,200,000 clones, with approximately 78% as singletons. This chain connects TRBV29-1 to TRBJ2-3, with D unresolved. The sequence came from a man between 18 and 35 years old in good health. Some clones in this sample may be carry-over from other donors' samples. Material: memory CD4+ T cells from PBMCs. Subset noted: CD45RA-negative fraction. The CDR3 loop is CSVLSTDTQYF. The CDR3 DNA reads TGCAGCGTCCTCTCCACAGATACGCAGTATTTT.